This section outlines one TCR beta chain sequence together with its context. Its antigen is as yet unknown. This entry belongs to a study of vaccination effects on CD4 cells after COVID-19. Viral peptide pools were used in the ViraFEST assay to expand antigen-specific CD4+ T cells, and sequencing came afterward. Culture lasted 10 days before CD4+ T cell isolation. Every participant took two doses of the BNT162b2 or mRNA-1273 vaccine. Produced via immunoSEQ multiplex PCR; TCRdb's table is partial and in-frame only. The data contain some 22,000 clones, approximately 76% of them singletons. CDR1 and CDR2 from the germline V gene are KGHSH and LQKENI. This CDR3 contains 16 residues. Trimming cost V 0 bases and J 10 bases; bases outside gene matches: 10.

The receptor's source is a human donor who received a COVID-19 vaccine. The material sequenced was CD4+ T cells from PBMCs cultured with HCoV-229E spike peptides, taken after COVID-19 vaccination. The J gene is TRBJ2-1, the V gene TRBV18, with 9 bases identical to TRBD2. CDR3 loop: CASSPPAGGAYGEQFF. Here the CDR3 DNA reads TGTGCCAGCTCACCACCGGCGGGGGGGGCCTATGGCGAGCAGTTCTTC.